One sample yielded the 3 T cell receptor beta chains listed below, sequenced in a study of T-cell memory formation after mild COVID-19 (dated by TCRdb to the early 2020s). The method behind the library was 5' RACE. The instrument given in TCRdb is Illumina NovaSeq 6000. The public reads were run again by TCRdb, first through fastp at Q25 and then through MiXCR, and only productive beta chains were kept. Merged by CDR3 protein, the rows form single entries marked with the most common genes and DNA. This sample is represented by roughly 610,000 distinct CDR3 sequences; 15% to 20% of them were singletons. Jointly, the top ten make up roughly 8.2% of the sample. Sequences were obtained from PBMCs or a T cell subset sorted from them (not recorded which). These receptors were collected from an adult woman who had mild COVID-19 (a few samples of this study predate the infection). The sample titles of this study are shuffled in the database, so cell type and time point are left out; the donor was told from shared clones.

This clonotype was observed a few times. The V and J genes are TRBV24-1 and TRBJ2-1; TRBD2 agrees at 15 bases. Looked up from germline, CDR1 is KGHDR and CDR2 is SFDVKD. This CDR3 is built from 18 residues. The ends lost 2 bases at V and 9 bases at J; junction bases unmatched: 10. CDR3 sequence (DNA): TGTGCCACCAGTGATTCCTCCAGGACTAGCGGGAGGGCCGGTGAGCAGTTCTTC. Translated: CATSDSSRTSGRAGEQFF.

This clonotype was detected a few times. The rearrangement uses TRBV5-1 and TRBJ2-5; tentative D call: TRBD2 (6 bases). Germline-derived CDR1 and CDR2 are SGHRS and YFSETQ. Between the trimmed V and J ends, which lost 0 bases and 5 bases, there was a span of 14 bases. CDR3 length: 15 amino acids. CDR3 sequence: CASSLAGIGGETQYF. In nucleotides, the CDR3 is TGCGCCAGCAGCTTGGCGGGGATCGGAGGGGAGACCCAGTACTTC.

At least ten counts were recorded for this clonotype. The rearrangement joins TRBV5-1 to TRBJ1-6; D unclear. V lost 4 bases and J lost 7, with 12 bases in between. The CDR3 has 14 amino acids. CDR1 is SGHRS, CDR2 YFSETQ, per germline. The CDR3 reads CASSPSTENSPLHF. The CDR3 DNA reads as TGCGCCAGCAGCCCGTCGACGGAGAATTCACCCCTCCACTTT. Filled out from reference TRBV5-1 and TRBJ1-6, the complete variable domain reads KAGVTQTPRYLIKTRGQQVTLSCSPISGHRSVSWYQQTPGQGLQFLFEYFSETQRNKGNFPGRFSGRQFSNSRSEMNVSTLELGDSALYLCASSPSTENSPLHFGNGTRLTVT.